These 28 T cell receptor beta chains came from one sample sequenced in a study of regulatory T cells in long-lasting Graves disease. Combining iRepertoire HTBI primers with Arm-PCR of CDR3 regions, the authors built TCR beta libraries. MiXCR, applied by TCRdb to the multiplex PCR reads, yields one record per CDR3 protein. This sample has approximately 560,000 distinct CDR3 sequences, with about 16% found just once. Time point noted: newly diagnosed GD, antithyroid drugs for less than 3 months. RNA extracted from PBMCs served as the sequencing template. These data are also associated with another study on T cells in Graves' hyperthyroidism and ophthalmopathy.

The source material was peripheral blood mononuclear cells (PBMCs), sampled at new diagnosis, from a patient treated with antithyroid drugs. These receptors were collected from a young man with Graves disease.

This clonotype was recorded a few times. The rearrangement joins TRBV7-9 to TRBJ1-4; D remains unclear. CDR1 is SEHNR and CDR2 is FQNEAQ in the germline V gene (reference sequence). The CDR3 consists of 12 residues. V was clipped by 5 bases and J by 7 bases, with 8 bases between them. DNA of the CDR3: TGTGCCAGCAGCCCTGTGGGTGAAAAACTGTTTTTT. It codes for CASSPVGEKLFF.

As to this clonotype: A much larger clone lies one base from this, so it may be a read error. This chain uses TRBV6-2 or TRBV6-3 with TRBJ2-1; the match to TRBD2 covers 7 bases. In germline, CDR1 is MNHEY, CDR2 SVGEGT. The CDR3 extends over 15 amino acids. The chain's CDR3 is CASSYGLGVDNEQFF. The CDR3 coding sequence is TGTGCCAGCAGTTACGGACTAGGGGTCGACAACGAGCAGTTCTTC.

The CDR3 DNA follows: TGTGCCAGCAGCCAAAGCCGAGACAGGGGGCTCAATTCACCCCTCCACTTT. Translation: CASSQSRDRGLNSPLHF. The V call is TRBV4-2, the J call TRBJ1-6, with 10 nucleotides matching TRBD1. The CDR3 has 17 residues. V lost 2 bases to trimming and J lost 7 bases; unmatched junction nucleotides: 8. Germline loops: CDR1 LGHNA, CDR2 YNFKEQ.

The chain joins TRBV6-5 to TRBJ2-5; D remains unclear. The CDR3 is 16 amino acids. The germline CDR1 and CDR2 sequences are MNHEY and SVGAGI. V shed 0 bases and J shed 5 bases, with 16 bases lying between them. CDR3 sequence: CASSYSHPPYGETQYF. The DNA for the CDR3 is TGTGCCAGCAGTTACTCCCACCCCCCCTATGGCGAGACCCAGTACTTC.

The gene calls are TRBV28 and TRBJ1-4, with 9 bases matching TRBD1. From germline, CDR1 is MDHEN and CDR2 SYDVKM. V dropped 3 bases and J dropped 5; count of bases not matched to a gene: 4. The CDR3 loop spans 15 amino acids. The CDR3 nucleotides read TGTGCCAGCAGTTTGGGACAGGGCCAGAATGAAAAACTGTTTTTT. Amino acid sequence: CASSLGQGQNEKLFF.

This clonotype was recorded many times. J is TRBJ2-2 and V is TRBV7-9; 11 nucleotides match TRBD2. Unmatched junction bases numbered 10, after V lost 6 bases and J lost 7 bases. This CDR3 is built from 16 residues. The germline V gene encodes CDR1 SEHNR and CDR2 FQNEAQ (reference sequence). The chain's CDR3 is CASRSSPGLAGGELFF. The CDR3 region has the DNA TGTGCCAGCAGATCCTCCCCCGGACTAGCGGGCGGGGAGCTGTTTTTT.

This clonotype was counted at least ten times. V gene TRBV6-1 combines with J gene TRBJ2-3; 10 positions agree with TRBD1. Trimming removed 8 bases from V and 4 bases from J; junction bases left unmatched: 6. CDR1 is MNHNS and CDR2 is SASEGT in the germline V gene. There are 14 residues in the CDR3. CDR3 in DNA: TGTGCCAGCGCCCGGGACAGGGGCCCAGATACGCAGTATTTT. Translation: CASARDRGPDTQYF.

There are many counts of this clonotype. The chain couples TRBV18 to TRBJ2-7, with D possibly being TRBD1 or TRBD2 (6 bases each). V was shortened by 2 bases and J by 3 bases, with 11 bases between the two germline ends. This CDR3 comprises 14 residues. In germline, CDR1 is KGHSH, CDR2 LQKENI. Here the CDR3 DNA reads TGTGCCAGCTCACCATCCGGGGGCGGCTACGAGCAGTACTTC. Translation gives CASSPSGGGYEQYF.

The chain is built from TRBV3-1 and TRBJ2-3; TRBD2 aligns across 8 bases. From germline, CDR1 is LGHDT and CDR2 YNNKEL (reference sequence). This CDR3 has 17 amino acids. V trimming: 0 bases; J trimming: 0 bases; junction bases outside the gene matches: 5. The CDR3 nucleotides read TGTGCCAGCAGCCAAGAACTAGCGGTTATCAGCACAGATACGCAGTATTTT. Its protein product is CASSQELAVISTDTQYF.

Regarding this clonotype: A clone one base away is much larger, so this may be a read error. This chain links TRBV5-1 with TRBJ2-7; TRBD2 might be the D (5 bases). Germline V CDR1 and CDR2: SGHRS, YFSETQ. Trimming shortened V by 3 bases and J by 2 bases, and 15 bases separated the two germline ends. There are 15 residues in the CDR3. The CDR3 sequence is CASSYTGGPPYEQYF. The DNA of the CDR3 is TGCGCCAGCAGCTACACGGGCGGGCCTCCCTACGAGCAGTACTTC.

This clonotype has just a few counts. The CDR3 DNA reads TGTGCCAGCAGCTTAGTAGTCGGGGGAAATAATCAGCCCCAGCATTTT. Amino acid sequence: CASSLVVGGNNQPQHF. V and J are TRBV7-9 and TRBJ1-5; maybe TRBD1 (5 bases). The length of the CDR3 is 16 residues. Germline CDR1 SEHNR, CDR2 FQNEAQ (reference sequence). The V end lost 1 base, the J end lost 4 bases, and 14 bases lay between the germline ends.

The rearrangement uses TRBV27 and TRBJ1-4; possibly TRBD1 for D (5 bases). Germline CDR1 is MNHEY and CDR2 is SMNVEV (reference sequence). The CDR3 covers 18 residues. Trimming took 2 bases from V and 8 from J, leaving 24 bases between them. For the CDR3, the DNA is TGTGCCAGCAGTTTAGGGGCGGGAAACGTTGGCCGGCAGGAAAAACTGTTTTTT. Residues: CASSLGAGNVGRQEKLFF.

V and J are TRBV20-1 and TRBJ2-3; 9 positions match TRBD2. The V segment lost 0 bases and the J segment 2 bases; nucleotides outside the gene matches: 6. The germline CDR1 and CDR2 sequences are DFQATT and SNEGSKA (reference sequence). The CDR3 length is 16 residues. The CDR3 bases are TGCAGTGCTAGAGACCCGATAGCGGGAGACACAGATACGCAGTATTTT. Translating gives CSARDPIAGDTDTQYF.

The V call is TRBV12-3 or TRBV12-4, the J call TRBJ2-7; a weak D match, TRBD2 (6 bases). The V gene lost 4 bases and the J gene lost 5 bases, with 15 bases spanning the gap. The CDR3 is 14 residues long. The CDR3 region has the DNA TGTGCCAGCAGTTCAACAGGAGGGGCTGACGAGCAGTACTTC. Its protein is CASSSTGGADEQYF.

This clonotype has at least ten counts. The chain employs TRBV6-1 and TRBJ1-5; 9 nucleotides match TRBD1. The germline V gene encodes CDR1 MNHNS and CDR2 SASEGT. CDR3 length: 14 residues. The trim removed 4 bases at V and 6 bases at J, leaving 4 bases unmatched. CDR3 sequence (DNA): TGTGCCAGCAGTGGGACAGGGGAGAGTCAGCCCCAGCATTTT. Its translation is CASSGTGESQPQHF.

This clonotype was detected ten times or more. J is TRBJ1-6 and V is TRBV6-1; a possible D gene is TRBD1 (6 bases). The CDR3 is 17 residues long. V lost 7 bases and J lost 8, with 24 bases in between. Looked up from germline, CDR1 is MNHNS and CDR2 is SASEGT. The CDR3 DNA reads TGTGCCAGCAAAAAGCGAAACAGGGAGGTTATCGATTCACCCCTCCACTTT. Its protein is CASKKRNREVIDSPLHF.

The chain combines TRBV10-3 with TRBJ1-1, with D tentatively TRBD1 (5 bases). Trimming removed 4 bases from V and 10 bases from J, with 13 bases in between. CDR1 is ENHRY, CDR2 SYGVKD, per germline. This CDR3 region has 12 residues. Written as DNA, the CDR3 is TGTGCCATCAGTGGGGGCTATGATGTAGCTTTCTTT. It translates to CAISGGYDVAFF.

This clonotype appeared many times. V gene TRBV28 combines with J gene TRBJ2-5; 14 bases align to TRBD2. Germline lookup yields CDR1 MDHEN and CDR2 SYDVKM. V was pared by 5 bases and J by 6 bases, with 11 bases of the junction left unmatched. The CDR3 loop spans 17 amino acids. CDR3 coding DNA: TGTGCCAGCAGTCTGACTGGGACTAGCGGGAGAGGGAAGACCCAGTACTTC. It encodes CASSLTGTSGRGKTQYF.

This clonotype was detected only a few times. The V and J genes are TRBV10-2 and TRBJ2-5; D possibly uses TRBD1 or TRBD2 (5 bases each). CDR1 is WSHSY, CDR2 SAAADI, per germline. This CDR3 comprises 14 residues. Deletions cut 7 bases from V and 5 bases from J, with 17 bases between. CDR3 DNA sequence: TGCGCCAGCATGAGGGGCTCGGGGTATGAGACCCAGTACTTC. Encoded protein: CASMRGSGYETQYF.

Details on this clonotype: The missing conserved phenylalanine or tryptophan at the end of this CDR3 makes a read error likely. The chain combines TRBV10-3 with TRBJ1-1, with unresolved D. Trimming removed 6 bases from V and 7 bases from J, with 33 bases in between. The CDR3 is made up of 19 amino acids. Germline lookup yields CDR1 ENHRY and CDR2 SYGVKD. The CDR3 protein is CAISISDFQRPKESDEAFL. The CDR3, as DNA: TGTGCCATCAGCATCTCAGATTTTCAGCGGCCTAAGGAATCTGATGAAGCTTTCTTG.

This clonotype was observed a few times. The chain recombines TRBV27 with TRBJ1-5; possibly TRBD1 for D (6 bases). The germline CDR1 and CDR2 sequences are MNHEY and SMNVEV (reference sequence). The CDR3 length is 15 residues. V was clipped by 0 bases and J by 6 bases, with 12 bases between them. As DNA, the CDR3 is TGTGCCAGCAGTTTATCGGCCGGGGGCATTCAGCCCCAGCATTTT. Protein sequence: CASSLSAGGIQPQHF.

In its sample, this clonotype was seen a few times. The chain is built from TRBV20-1 and TRBJ2-5, with TRBD1 matching 8 bases. CDR1 and CDR2 (germline): DFQATT, SNEGSKA (reference sequence). The V and J ends lost 1 base and 4 bases, in that order; junction bases with no gene match: 5. The CDR3 is 14 amino acids. The CDR3 loop reads CSARGLTGAETQYF. The DNA of the CDR3 is TGCAGTGCTAGAGGACTGACAGGGGCAGAGACCCAGTACTTC.

This sequence joins TRBV28 and TRBJ2-2; D gene uncertain. Germline lookup yields CDR1 MDHEN and CDR2 SYDVKM. V was shortened by 6 bases and J by 5 bases, with 7 bases between the two germline ends. CDR3 length: 12 amino acids. The CDR3: CASSPWTGELFF. The CDR3 DNA reads TGTGCCAGCAGCCCATGGACCGGGGAGCTGTTTTTT.

This clonotype was seen a handful of times. This chain joins TRBV7-9 and TRBJ1-2, with D perhaps TRBD1 (6 bases). Looked up from germline, CDR1 is SEHNR and CDR2 is FQNEAQ (reference sequence). The CDR3 covers 16 residues. Trimming removed 3 bases from V and 1 base from J, with 15 bases in between. Here the CDR3 DNA reads TGTGCCAGCAGCTTTTGGGCAGGGGACCGTAACTATGGCTACACCTTC. It encodes CASSFWAGDRNYGYTF.

This clonotype was counted a few times. The V gene is TRBV2, the J gene TRBJ2-2; no reliable D call. The V gene's germline CDR1 is SNHLY and CDR2 FYNNEI. V was cut by 7 bases and J by 2 bases, with 14 bases left in between. This CDR3 has 15 residues. CDR3 residues: CASIPGRLNTGELFF. The CDR3 DNA follows: TGTGCCAGCATCCCCGGTCGGCTTAACACCGGGGAGCTGTTTTTT.

This clonotype was counted ten times or more. The V and J genes are TRBV12-3 or TRBV12-4 and TRBJ2-3, with 8 bases that match TRBD1. This CDR3 comprises 15 residues. V shed 5 bases and J 6 bases; nucleotides not matched to a gene: 10. The chain's CDR3 is CASSMRTGRIDTQYF. The CDR3 nucleotides read TGTGCCAGCAGTATGCGGACAGGGCGTATTGATACGCAGTATTTT.

A single count supports this clonotype. The rearrangement links TRBV29-1 to TRBJ1-2, with D uncertain. This CDR3 contains 11 residues. Trimming cost V 4 bases and J 8 bases, with 11 bases left between them. Germline CDR1 reads SQVTM; CDR2 reads ANQGSEA. This CDR3 is CSVGGREGYTF. The CDR3 DNA sequence: TGCAGCGTTGGCGGACGGGAAGGCTACACCTTC.

The chain joins TRBV6-2 or TRBV6-3 to TRBJ2-1; no clear D. Trimming removed 0 bases from V and 0 bases from J, with 12 bases in between. From germline, CDR1 is MNHEY and CDR2 SVGEGT. The CDR3 runs 17 residues. CDR3 sequence: CASSYSYRVYSYNEQFF. The CDR3 region has the DNA TGTGCCAGCAGTTACTCGTACCGGGTCTACTCCTACAATGAGCAGTTCTTC.